The present TCR beta chain was sequenced within a study of cytomegalovirus exposure and HLA in healthy donors. About the research overall: Early released data had tens of millions of unique TCRs, all coming from HLA-typed donors.

Whole-study findings and limits: In a later analysis, HLA-C alleles had the fewest associated TCRs, DRB1 alleles the most. A later analysis appeared to link common viral pathogens to several of the most significant clusters.

Points on this clone: Its target is not known.

PCR primers comprised 60 Vbeta and 13 Jbeta primers. Libraries were prepared by immunoSEQ multiplex PCR; TCRdb keeps only in-frame clonotypes and omits some of them. This table holds about 100,000 clones, roughly 80% found once. CDR1 and CDR2 from the germline V gene are SGHTA and FQGTGA. V shed 5 bases, J shed 3 bases, and the junction held 11 bases outside the gene matches. The CDR3 extends over 16 amino acids. V and J are TRBV7-3 and TRBJ2-7; 9 positions match TRBD1. Material: PBMCs. The TCR originated in a female donor in good health and CMV-seropositive. This chain's CDR3 is CASSPGPGQGFYEQYF. DNA for the CDR3: TGTGCCAGCAGCCCCGGACCGGGACAGGGCTTCTACGAGCAGTACTTC.